A single sample gave rise to the 24 T cell receptor beta chains below, sequenced in a study of T cells in Graves' hyperthyroidism and ophthalmopathy. Amplification targeted TCR beta CDR3 regions from RNA transcripts. A first-round RT-PCR of the TCR CDR3 used the HTBI primer set. One entry per CDR3 protein results from TCRdb running MiXCR on the multiplex PCR reads. This sample has 300,000 to 500,000 distinct CDR3 sequences, with 14% to 15% found just once. The sample consisted of blood. Source of these receptors: a woman aged 25-40 years with Graves' hyperthyroidism.

Remarks on this clonotype: The likely explanation is a read error, given a far larger clone one base away. V and J are TRBV20-1 and TRBJ2-7, with no clear D. Germline V lookup: CDR1 DFQATT, CDR2 SNEGSKA (reference sequence). Trimming took 3 bases from V and 0 from J, leaving 6 bases between them. The CDR3 is 12 residues long. CDR3 in amino acids: CSARRYSYEQYF. The DNA of the CDR3 is TGCAGTGCTAGGCGGTACTCCTACGAGCAGTACTTC.

The V call is TRBV9, the J call TRBJ2-3, with D perhaps TRBD1 or TRBD2 (7 bases each). Germline values: CDR1 SGDLS, CDR2 YYNGEE. Trimming left V 4 bases short and J 0 bases short, with 18 bases between. CDR3 size: 17 residues. CDR3 nucleotides: TGTGCCAGCAGCCTAAAGAGCGGGACAGCTAGCACAGATACGCAGTATTTT. It is translated as CASSLKSGTASTDTQYF.

There are many counts of this clonotype. The chain couples TRBV5-1 to TRBJ2-2; D is unclear. Per germline, CDR1 SGHRS and CDR2 YFSETQ. Trimming pared 0 bases from V and 1 base from J, leaving 4 bases between. This CDR3 region has 14 residues. As DNA, the CDR3 is TGCGCCAGCAGCTTGGACAGGAACACCGGGGAGCTGTTTTTT. Encoded protein: CASSLDRNTGELFF.

This clonotype turned up a few times. V usage is TRBV4-1 and J usage is TRBJ1-3, with TRBD1 matching 9 bases. After removal of 3 bases from V and 4 bases from J, the junction contained 13 bases not matched to a gene. Germline assignment: CDR1 MGHRA and CDR2 YSYEKL. CDR3 length equals 18 residues. In DNA, the CDR3 is TGCGCCAGCAGCCAGCAGGGAGGGACGGGACAGGGAGGAAACACCATATATTTT. It encodes CASSQQGGTGQGGNTIYF.

In this sample, this clonotype turned up many times. The CDR3 DNA sequence: TGCGCCAGCAGCCAAGACGGGGGATCCTCCTACGAGCAGTACTTC. The encoded protein is CASSQDGGSSYEQYF. The gene calls are TRBV4-1 and TRBJ2-7; the D gene is possibly TRBD2 (6 bases). The ends were cut back, 0 bases at V and 0 bases at J, with 9 bases in the middle. Germline CDR1 reads MGHRA; CDR2 reads YSYEKL. This CDR3 is 15 amino acids long.

This clonotype was detected many times. V usage is TRBV28 and J usage is TRBJ1-5, with no clear D. Looked up from germline, CDR1 is MDHEN and CDR2 is SYDVKM. The CDR3 runs to 14 residues. Trimming left V 8 bases short and J 0 bases short, with 11 bases between. CDR3 amino acids: CASQLSVSNQPQHF. The CDR3 DNA reads as TGTGCCAGCCAACTCAGCGTTAGCAATCAGCCCCAGCATTTT. Supplemented by reference TRBV28 and TRBJ1-5, the full variable domain reads DVKVTQSSRYLVKRTGEKVFLECVQDMDHENMFWYRQDPGLGLRLIYFSYDVKMKEKGDIPEGYSVSREKKERFSLILESASTNQTSMYLCASQLSVSNQPQHFGDGTRLSIL.

This clonotype was seen a few times. V usage is TRBV19 and J usage is TRBJ2-3, with D possibly called TRBD1 or TRBD2 (6 bases each). Trimming left V 7 bases short and J 2 bases short, with 19 bases between. The CDR3 is 16 residues long. Germline CDR1 is LNHDA and CDR2 is SQIVND (reference sequence). In DNA, the CDR3 is TGTGCCAGTACCAAGGGGGACTTCGGGTACACAGATACGCAGTATTTT. The encoded protein is CASTKGDFGYTDTQYF.

This sequence joins TRBV10-3 and TRBJ2-2, with 8 bases identical to TRBD1. With V trimmed by 7 bases and J by 7 bases, 5 bases remained unmatched. CDR3 length equals 13 residues. Germline CDR1 reads ENHRY; CDR2 reads SYGVKD. CDR3 DNA sequence: TGTGCCATCACCCAGGGGGCAGGCGGGGAGCTGTTTTTT. Translated: CAITQGAGGELFF.

Many counts were recorded for this clonotype. This rearrangement joins TRBV6-2 or TRBV6-3 to TRBJ2-7, with 7 bases that match TRBD2. Germline V lookup: CDR1 MNHEY, CDR2 SVGEGT. With 6 bases clipped from V and 3 bases from J, the junction kept 5 bases outside the gene matches. This CDR3 contains 13 residues. CDR3 in amino acids: CASRFTGGYEQYF. DNA of the CDR3: TGTGCCAGCAGGTTCACGGGGGGCTACGAGCAGTACTTC.

The J gene is TRBJ1-5, the V gene TRBV20-1; D ambiguous. The CDR3 sequence is 13 residues long. Per germline, CDR1 DFQATT and CDR2 SNEGSKA (reference sequence). V was clipped by 5 bases and J by 6 bases, with 14 bases between them. This CDR3 is CSASSGEIQPQHF. In DNA form, the CDR3 reads TGCAGTGCTTCCTCGGGTGAGATTCAGCCCCAGCATTTT.

There are many counts of this clonotype. This chain connects TRBV28 to TRBJ1-5; D might be TRBD1 (6 bases). The germline V gene has CDR1 MDHEN and CDR2 SYDVKM. CDR3 size: 14 residues. The germline V and J ends were trimmed by 9 bases and 4 bases, with 16 bases remaining between them. The CDR3 spells CASQPGQRNQPQHF. Here the CDR3 DNA reads TGTGCCAGTCAACCGGGACAACGAAATCAGCCCCAGCATTTT.

This clonotype was observed many times. This sequence joins TRBV10-1 and TRBJ1-6; D uncertain. Germline V gives CDR1 WNHNN, CDR2 SYGVQD (reference sequence). This CDR3 is built from 15 residues. V was shortened by 0 bases and J by 8 bases, with 11 bases between the two germline ends. In nucleotides, the CDR3 is TGCGCCAGCAGTGAGTCCTCAGCCGGGCATTCACCCCTCCACTTT. Protein sequence: CASSESSAGHSPLHF.

The chain joins TRBV24-1 to TRBJ1-5; possible D gene TRBD1, 6 bases. V dropped 4 bases and J dropped 0 bases, with 15 bases sitting between them. This CDR3 has 17 residues. Germline lookup yields CDR1 KGHDR and CDR2 SFDVKD. The CDR3 loop is CATSDPREGVSNQPQHF. The CDR3 DNA follows: TGTGCCACCAGTGACCCAAGGGAGGGGGTTAGCAATCAGCCCCAGCATTTT.

This clonotype appeared many times. This chain links TRBV7-3 with TRBJ1-5; D not certain. CDR1 and CDR2 (germline): SGHTA, FQGTGA. Trimming cost V 8 bases and J 0 bases, with 14 bases left between them. The CDR3 covers 15 residues. CDR3 sequence reads: CASPDWCASNQPQHF. In DNA, the CDR3 is TGTGCCAGCCCAGATTGGTGCGCTAGCAATCAGCCCCAGCATTTT.

This clonotype was counted many times. V is TRBV27 and J is TRBJ1-1, with unresolved D. This CDR3 contains 14 residues. Trimming stripped 4 bases from V and 0 bases from J, with 9 bases between. CDR1 and CDR2 from the germline V gene are MNHEY and SMNVEV (reference sequence). CDR3: CASSSPRLNTEAFF. For the CDR3, the DNA is TGTGCCAGCAGTTCCCCCAGGTTGAACACTGAAGCTTTCTTT.

This clonotype was observed a handful of times. This chain joins TRBV27 and TRBJ2-1; TRBD2 matches at 8 bases. The V gene end was trimmed by 7 bases and the J gene end by 0 bases; junction bases not matched to a gene: 8. Germline V lookup: CDR1 MNHEY, CDR2 SMNVEV (reference sequence). The CDR3 is 16 residues long. The CDR3 loop reads CASIPAGGGSYNEQFF. DNA for the CDR3: TGTGCCAGCATCCCCGCGGGGGGAGGCTCCTACAATGAGCAGTTCTTC.

This clonotype was recorded at least ten times. CDR3 sequence (DNA): TGTGCCAGCAGACCGCCGGGTCGGTCCTACGAGCAGTACTTC. Protein product: CASRPPGRSYEQYF. The V gene is TRBV6-2 or TRBV6-3, the J gene TRBJ2-7; D is undetermined. The CDR3 has 14 amino acids. Germline loops: CDR1 MNHEY, CDR2 SVGEGT. V lost 6 bases and J 1 base, leaving 13 bases between the germline ends.

This clonotype was detected a few times. The chain combines TRBV5-1 with TRBJ2-2; D remains ambiguous. V lost 5 bases and J 4 bases, leaving 12 bases between the germline ends. The CDR3 loop spans 14 amino acids. Looked up from germline, CDR1 is SGHRS and CDR2 is YFSETQ. The CDR3 sequence: CASSLTEFTGELFF. The CDR3 coding sequence is TGCGCCAGCAGTTTGACGGAGTTCACCGGGGAGCTGTTTTTT. Full variable domain (remainder filled in from reference TRBV5-1 and TRBJ2-2): KAGVTQTPRYLIKTRGQQVTLSCSPISGHRSVSWYQQTPGQGLQFLFEYFSETQRNKGNFPGRFSGRQFSNSRSEMNVSTLELGDSALYLCASSLTEFTGELFFGEGSRLTVL.

This clonotype turned up a few times. This sequence joins TRBV30 and TRBJ1-6; 9 bases map to TRBD1. Germline-derived CDR1 and CDR2 are GTSNPN and SVGIG (reference sequence). The CDR3 is made up of 15 amino acids. Germline trimming cut 4 bases from V and 10 bases from J; bases unmatched to any gene: 11. This CDR3 is CAWKLKTGGRSPLHF. In DNA, the CDR3 is TGTGCCTGGAAATTGAAAACAGGGGGCAGATCACCCCTCCACTTT. The full variable domain, completed using reference TRBV30 and TRBJ1-6, is SQTIHQWPATLVQPVGSPLSLECTVEGTSNPNLYWYRQAAGRGLQLLFYSVGIGQISSEVPQNLSASRPQDRQFILSSKKLLLSDSGFYLCAWKLKTGGRSPLHFGNGTRLTVT.

The table lists this clonotype with a few counts. V and J are TRBV19 and TRBJ1-4; unclear D gene. The CDR3 extends over 13 amino acids. Germline-derived CDR1 and CDR2 are LNHDA and SQIVND (reference sequence). V shed 6 bases and J shed 5 bases, with 10 bases lying between them. CDR3 loop: CASRPTPNEKLFF. The CDR3 bases are TGTGCCAGTAGGCCCACACCGAATGAAAAACTGTTTTTT.

This clonotype has a handful of counts. V is TRBV20-1 and J is TRBJ2-7; possibly TRBD1 or TRBD2 for D (5 bases each). This CDR3 is 13 amino acids long. V lost 2 bases to trimming and J lost 3 bases, with 11 bases between them. Per the germline V gene, CDR1 is DFQATT and CDR2 is SNEGSKA (reference sequence). The CDR3 DNA reads TGCAGTGCTAGATGGGACCGACTCTACGAGCAGTACTTC. Translating it yields CSARWDRLYEQYF.

V is TRBV20-1 and J is TRBJ2-1; 11 bases map to TRBD2. CDR3 length equals 17 residues. Germline assignment: CDR1 DFQATT and CDR2 SNEGSKA (reference sequence). After removal of 5 bases from V and 3 bases from J, the junction contained 12 bases not matched to a gene. CDR3 sequence: CSARSQLAGGHYNEQFF. The CDR3 nucleotides are TGCAGTGCTCGATCCCAATTAGCGGGAGGGCACTACAATGAGCAGTTCTTC.

This clonotype was counted a few times. The chain recombines TRBV19 with TRBJ1-4; no clear D. V was clipped by 3 bases and J by 8 bases, with 19 bases between them. The CDR3 has 16 residues. Germline loops: CDR1 LNHDA, CDR2 SQIVND (reference sequence). CDR3 sequence reads: CASSISPRRRGEKLFF. In DNA form, the CDR3 reads TGTGCCAGTAGTATTTCCCCAAGGCGGCGAGGCGAAAAACTGTTTTTT.

V usage is TRBV27 and J usage is TRBJ2-7, with 8 bases identical to TRBD2. V lost 4 bases to trimming and J lost 3 bases; unmatched junction nucleotides: 11. The CDR3 extends over 16 amino acids. Germline CDR1 reads MNHEY; CDR2 reads SMNVEV (reference sequence). The CDR3 DNA is TGTGCCAGCAGTTCCATTAGCGGGATTTTAATCTACGAGCAGTACTTC. Encoded protein: CASSSISGILIYEQYF.